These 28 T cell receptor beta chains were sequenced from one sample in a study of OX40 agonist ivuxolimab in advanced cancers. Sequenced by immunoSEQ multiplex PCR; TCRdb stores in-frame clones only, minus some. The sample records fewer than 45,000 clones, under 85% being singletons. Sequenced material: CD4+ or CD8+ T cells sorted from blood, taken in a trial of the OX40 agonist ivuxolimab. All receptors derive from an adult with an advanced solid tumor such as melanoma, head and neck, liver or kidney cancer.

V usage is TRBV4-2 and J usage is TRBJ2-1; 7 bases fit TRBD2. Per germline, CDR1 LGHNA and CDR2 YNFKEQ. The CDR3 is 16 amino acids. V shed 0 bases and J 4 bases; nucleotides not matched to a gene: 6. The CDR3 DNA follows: TGTGCCAGCAGCCAAGACGCTAGCGGTGGATACAATGAGCAGTTCTTC. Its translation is CASSQDASGGYNEQFF.

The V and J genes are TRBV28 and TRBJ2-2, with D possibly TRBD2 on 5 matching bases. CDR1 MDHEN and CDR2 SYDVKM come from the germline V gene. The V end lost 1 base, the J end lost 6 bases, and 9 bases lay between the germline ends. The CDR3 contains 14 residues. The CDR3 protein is CASSLLREAGELFF. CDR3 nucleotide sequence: TGTGCCAGCAGTTTATTGAGGGAAGCCGGGGAGCTGTTTTTT. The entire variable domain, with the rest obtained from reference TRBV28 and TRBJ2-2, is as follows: DVKVTQSSRYLVKRTGEKVFLECVQDMDHENMFWYRQDPGLGLRLIYFSYDVKMKEKGDIPEGYSVSREKKERFSLILESASTNQTSMYLCASSLLREAGELFFGEGSRLTVL.

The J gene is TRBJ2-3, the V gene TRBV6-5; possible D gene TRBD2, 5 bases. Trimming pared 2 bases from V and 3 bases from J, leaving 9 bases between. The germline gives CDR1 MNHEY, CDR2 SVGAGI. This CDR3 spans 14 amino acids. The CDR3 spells CASSYDPGTDTQYF. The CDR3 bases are TGTGCCAGCAGTTACGACCCGGGAACAGATACGCAGTATTTT.

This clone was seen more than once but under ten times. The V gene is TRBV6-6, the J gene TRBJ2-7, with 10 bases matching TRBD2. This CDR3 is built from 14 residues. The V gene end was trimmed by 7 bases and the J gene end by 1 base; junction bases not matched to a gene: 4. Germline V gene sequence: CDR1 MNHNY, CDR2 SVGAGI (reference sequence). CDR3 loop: CASKVLAGSYEQYF. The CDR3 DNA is TGTGCCAGCAAAGTACTAGCGGGGTCCTACGAGCAGTACTTC.

The CDR3 here is CASSAGTGNTGELFF. The CDR3 region has the DNA TGTGCCAGCAGCGCGGGGACAGGGAACACCGGGGAGCTGTTTTTT. The rearrangement joins TRBV9 to TRBJ2-2; 8 nucleotides agree with TRBD1. Germline assignment: CDR1 SGDLS and CDR2 YYNGEE. The CDR3 is 15 amino acids. V shed 3 bases and J 1 base; nucleotides not matched to a gene: 2. Looking up the rest from reference TRBV9 and TRBJ2-2 gives the full variable domain: DSGVTQTPKHLITATGQRVTLRCSPRSGDLSVYWYQQSLDQGLQFLIQYYNGEERAKGNILERFSAQQFPDLHSELNLSSLELGDSALYFCASSAGTGNTGELFFGEGSRLTVL.

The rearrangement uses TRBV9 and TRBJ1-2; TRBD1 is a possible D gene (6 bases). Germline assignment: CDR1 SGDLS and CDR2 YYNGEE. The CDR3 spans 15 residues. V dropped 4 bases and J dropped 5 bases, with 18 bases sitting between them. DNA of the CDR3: TGTGCCAGCAGCCCCGGGGGCGGGGTAACTTATGGCTACACCTTC. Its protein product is CASSPGGGVTYGYTF.

CDR3 loop: CASSPSVRGRFQATQYF. CDR3 DNA: TGTGCCAGCAGCCCGAGTGTGCGGGGGAGATTTCAGGCGACCCAGTACTTC. This rearrangement joins TRBV5-6 to TRBJ2-5; 7 nucleotides align to TRBD2. Germline V gene data show CDR1 as SGHDT and CDR2 as YYEEEE. V dropped 4 bases and J dropped 7; count of bases not matched to a gene: 19. The CDR3 loop spans 17 amino acids. Looking up the rest from reference TRBV5-6 and TRBJ2-5 gives the full variable domain: DAGVTQSPTHLIKTRGQQVTLRCSPKSGHDTVSWYQQALGQGPQFIFQYYEEEERQRGNFPDRFSGHQFPNYSSELNVNALLLGDSALYLCASSPSVRGRFQATQYFGPGTRLLVL.

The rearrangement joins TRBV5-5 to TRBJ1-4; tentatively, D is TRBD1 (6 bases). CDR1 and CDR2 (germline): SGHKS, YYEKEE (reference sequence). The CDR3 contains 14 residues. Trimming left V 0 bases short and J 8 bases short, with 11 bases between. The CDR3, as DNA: TGTGCCAGCAGCTTGGAGGACAGCCCCGAAAAACTGTTTTTT. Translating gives CASSLEDSPEKLFF.

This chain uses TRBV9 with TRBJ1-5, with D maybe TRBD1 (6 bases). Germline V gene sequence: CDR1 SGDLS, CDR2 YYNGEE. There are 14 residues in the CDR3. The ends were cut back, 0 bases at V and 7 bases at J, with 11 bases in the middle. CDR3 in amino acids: CASSVAGAGQPQHF. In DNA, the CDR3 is TGTGCCAGCAGCGTAGCAGGGGCCGGACAGCCCCAGCATTTT.

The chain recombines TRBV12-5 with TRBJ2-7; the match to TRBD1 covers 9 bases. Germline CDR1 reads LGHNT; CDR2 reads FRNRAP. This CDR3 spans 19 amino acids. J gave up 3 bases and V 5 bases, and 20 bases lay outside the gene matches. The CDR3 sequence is CASGDPFATGGLEGYEQYF. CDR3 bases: TGTGCTAGTGGTGACCCCTTTGCGACAGGGGGGCTAGAGGGCTACGAGCAGTACTTC.

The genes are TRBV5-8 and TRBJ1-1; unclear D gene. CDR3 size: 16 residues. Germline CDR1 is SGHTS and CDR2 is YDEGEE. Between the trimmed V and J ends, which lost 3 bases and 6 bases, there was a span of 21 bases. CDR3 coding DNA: TGTGCCAGCAGCTCACCGTGGGCCGCCCTTGTCGCTGAAGCTTTCTTT. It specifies CASSSPWAALVAEAFF.

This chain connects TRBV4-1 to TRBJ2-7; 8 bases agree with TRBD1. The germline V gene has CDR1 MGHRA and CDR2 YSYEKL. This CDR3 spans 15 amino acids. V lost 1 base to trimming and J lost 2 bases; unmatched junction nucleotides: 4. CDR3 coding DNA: TGCGCCAGCAGCCAAGCAGGGGGCCCGACCTACGAGCAGTACTTC. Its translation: CASSQAGGPTYEQYF.

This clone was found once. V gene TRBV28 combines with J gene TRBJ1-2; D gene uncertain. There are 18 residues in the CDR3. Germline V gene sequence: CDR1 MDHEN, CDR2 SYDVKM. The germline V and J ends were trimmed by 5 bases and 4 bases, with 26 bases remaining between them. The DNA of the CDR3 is TGTGCCAGCAGTACCAAAGAGGTTACCCCCGGTTGGGGCTATGGCTACACCTTC. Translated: CASSTKEVTPGWGYGYTF.

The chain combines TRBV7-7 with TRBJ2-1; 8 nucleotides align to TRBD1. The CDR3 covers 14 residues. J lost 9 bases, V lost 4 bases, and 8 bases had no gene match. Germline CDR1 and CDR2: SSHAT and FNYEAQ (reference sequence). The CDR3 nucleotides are TGTGCCAGCAGCTCCGGCCCAGGGGGCTCTGAGCAGTTCTTC. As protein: CASSSGPGGSEQFF.

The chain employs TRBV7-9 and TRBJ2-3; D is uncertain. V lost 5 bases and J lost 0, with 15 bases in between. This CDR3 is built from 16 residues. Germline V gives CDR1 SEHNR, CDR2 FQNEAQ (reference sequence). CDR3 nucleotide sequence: TGTGCCAGCAGCCCCCCAGGCGTTGGAAGCACAGATACGCAGTATTTT. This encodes CASSPPGVGSTDTQYF.

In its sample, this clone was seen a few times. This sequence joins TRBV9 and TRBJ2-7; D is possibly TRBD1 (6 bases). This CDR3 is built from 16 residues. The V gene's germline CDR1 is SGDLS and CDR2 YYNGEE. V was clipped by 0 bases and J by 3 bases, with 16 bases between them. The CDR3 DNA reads TGTGCCAGCAGCGTAGGGACAGCGATACCCGACTACGAGCAGTACTTC. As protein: CASSVGTAIPDYEQYF.

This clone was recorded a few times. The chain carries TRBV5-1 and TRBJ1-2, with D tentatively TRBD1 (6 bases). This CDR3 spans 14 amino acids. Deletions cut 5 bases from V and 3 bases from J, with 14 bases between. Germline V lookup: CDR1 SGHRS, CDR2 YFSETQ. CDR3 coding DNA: TGCGCCAGCAGTGGAGGAGGGGGTTACTATGGCTACACCTTC. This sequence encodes CASSGGGGYYGYTF. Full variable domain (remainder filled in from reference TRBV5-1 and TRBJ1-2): KAGVTQTPRYLIKTRGQQVTLSCSPISGHRSVSWYQQTPGQGLQFLFEYFSETQRNKGNFPGRFSGRQFSNSRSEMNVSTLELGDSALYLCASSGGGGYYGYTFGSGTRLTVV.

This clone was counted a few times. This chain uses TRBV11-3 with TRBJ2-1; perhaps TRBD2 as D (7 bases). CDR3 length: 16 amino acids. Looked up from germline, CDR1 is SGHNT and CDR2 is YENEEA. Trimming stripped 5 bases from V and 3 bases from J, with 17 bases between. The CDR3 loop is CASSPIGGGHYNEQFF. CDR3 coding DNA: TGTGCCAGCAGCCCTATAGGGGGGGGCCACTACAATGAGCAGTTCTTC.

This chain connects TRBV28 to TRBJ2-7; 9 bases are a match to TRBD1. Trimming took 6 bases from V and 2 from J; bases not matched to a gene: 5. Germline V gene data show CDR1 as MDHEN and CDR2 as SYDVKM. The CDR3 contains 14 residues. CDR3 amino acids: CASRRDRETYEQYF. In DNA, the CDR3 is TGTGCCAGCAGGAGGGACAGGGAAACCTACGAGCAGTACTTC.

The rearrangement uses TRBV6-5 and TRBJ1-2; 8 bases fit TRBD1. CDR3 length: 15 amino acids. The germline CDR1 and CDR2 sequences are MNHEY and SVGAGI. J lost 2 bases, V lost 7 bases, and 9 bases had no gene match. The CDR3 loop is CASTTGQGPNYGYTF. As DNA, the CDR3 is TGTGCCAGCACCACAGGACAGGGCCCAAACTATGGCTACACCTTC.

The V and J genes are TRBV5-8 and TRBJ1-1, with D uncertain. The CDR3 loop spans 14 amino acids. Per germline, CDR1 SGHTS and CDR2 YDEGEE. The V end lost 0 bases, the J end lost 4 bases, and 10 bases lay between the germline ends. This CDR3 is CASSLVWESTEAFF. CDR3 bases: TGTGCCAGCAGCTTGGTGTGGGAATCCACTGAAGCTTTCTTT.

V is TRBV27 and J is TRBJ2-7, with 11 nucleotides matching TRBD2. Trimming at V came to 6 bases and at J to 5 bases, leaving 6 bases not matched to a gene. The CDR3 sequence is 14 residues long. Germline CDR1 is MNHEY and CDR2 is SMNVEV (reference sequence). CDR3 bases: TGTGCCAGCAGACTAGCGGGAGCCCCCCACGAGCAGTACTTC. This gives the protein CASRLAGAPHEQYF.

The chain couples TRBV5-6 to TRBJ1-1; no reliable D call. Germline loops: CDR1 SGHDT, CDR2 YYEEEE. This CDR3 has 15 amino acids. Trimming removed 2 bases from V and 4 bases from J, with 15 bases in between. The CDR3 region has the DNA TGTGCCAGCAGCTTTGCGTGGAGGCGCGGCACTGAAGCTTTCTTT. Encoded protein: CASSFAWRRGTEAFF.

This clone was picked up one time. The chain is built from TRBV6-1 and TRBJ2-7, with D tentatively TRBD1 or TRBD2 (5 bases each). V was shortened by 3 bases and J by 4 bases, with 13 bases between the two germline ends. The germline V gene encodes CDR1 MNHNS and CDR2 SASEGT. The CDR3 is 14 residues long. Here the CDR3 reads CASSEGPKGYEQYF. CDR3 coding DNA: TGTGCCAGCAGTGAGGGACCGAAGGGGTACGAGCAGTACTTC.

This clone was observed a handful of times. The DNA of the CDR3 is TGCGCCAGCAGTCAACCCAAGGGGGACAGGGTCAATCAGCCCCAGCATTTT. It encodes CASSQPKGDRVNQPQHF. V usage is TRBV23-1 and J usage is TRBJ1-5; 9 nucleotides match TRBD1. TRBV23-1 is placed among ORFs of uncertain function. This CDR3 is 17 amino acids long. Trimming cost V 2 bases and J 3 bases; bases outside gene matches: 8.

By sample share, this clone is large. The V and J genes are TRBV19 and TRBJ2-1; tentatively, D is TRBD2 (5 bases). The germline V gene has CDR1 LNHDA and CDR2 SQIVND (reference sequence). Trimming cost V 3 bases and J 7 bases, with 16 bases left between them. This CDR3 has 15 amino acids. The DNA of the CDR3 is TGTGCCAGTAGTATCGGGCACGGGATATGGAATGAGCAGTTCTTC. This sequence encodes CASSIGHGIWNEQFF.

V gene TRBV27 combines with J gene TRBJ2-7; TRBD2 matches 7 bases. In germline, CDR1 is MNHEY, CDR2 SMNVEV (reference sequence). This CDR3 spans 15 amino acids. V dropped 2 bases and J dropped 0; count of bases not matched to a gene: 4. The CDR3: CASSLAGGSSYEQYF. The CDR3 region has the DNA TGTGCCAGCAGTTTAGCTGGCGGGAGCTCCTACGAGCAGTACTTC.

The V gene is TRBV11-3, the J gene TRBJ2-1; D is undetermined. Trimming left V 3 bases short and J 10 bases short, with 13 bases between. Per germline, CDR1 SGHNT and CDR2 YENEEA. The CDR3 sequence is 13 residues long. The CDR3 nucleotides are TGTGCCAGCAGCTTCCCGGGCCGTCCCGAGCAGTTCTTC. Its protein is CASSFPGRPEQFF. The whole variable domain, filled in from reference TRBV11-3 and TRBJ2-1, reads EAGVVQSPRYKIIEKKQPVAFWCNPISGHNTLYWYLQNLGQGPELLIRYENEEAVDDSQLPKDRFSAERLKGVDSTLKIQPAELGDSAVYLCASSFPGRPEQFFGPGTRLTVL.